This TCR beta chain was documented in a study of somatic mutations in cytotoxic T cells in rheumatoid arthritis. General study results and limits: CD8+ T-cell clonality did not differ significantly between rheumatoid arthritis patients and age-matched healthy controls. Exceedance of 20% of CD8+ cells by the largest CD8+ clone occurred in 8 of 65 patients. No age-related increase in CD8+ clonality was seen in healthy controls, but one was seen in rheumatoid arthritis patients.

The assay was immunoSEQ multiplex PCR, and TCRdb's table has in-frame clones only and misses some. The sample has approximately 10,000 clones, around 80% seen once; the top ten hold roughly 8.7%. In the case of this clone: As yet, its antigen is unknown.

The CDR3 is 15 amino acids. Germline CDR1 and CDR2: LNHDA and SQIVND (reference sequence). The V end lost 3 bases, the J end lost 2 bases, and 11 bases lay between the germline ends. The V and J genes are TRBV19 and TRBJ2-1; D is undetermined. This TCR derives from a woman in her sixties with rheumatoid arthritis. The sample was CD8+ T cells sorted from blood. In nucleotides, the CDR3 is TGTGCCAGTAGTATTGGAGCTAGTGCCTACAATGAGCAGTTCTTC. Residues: CASSIGASAYNEQFF.